The text below deals with one T cell receptor beta chain. What this receptor recognizes is not known. Base-call qualities are not available, and no considerably larger clone is one nucleotide away. The sample originates from a study of blood T cell repertoires in COVID-19 (TCRdb year 2020). Broadly, across the study: The collaborator samples originated in the United States, Italy and Spain and spanned the acute and convalescent phases of COVID-19. The samples were drawn from the first 160 participants of the ongoing ImmuneRACE study and from roughly 1,300 subjects provided by 6 global collaborators. Where available, HLA class I and class II types were taken from metadata supplied by the sample provider and were not determined by assay-based typing. Subjects who had been exposed to COVID-19, were actively infected with it, or had recovered from it provided the deeply sampled blood TCRbeta repertoires that made up the dataset. The material from the prospective study consisted of cDNA or gDNA derived from T cells, B-cell-depleted T cells, or PBMCs. The repertoires were made available in a free public database intended to serve as a resource for research on the immune response to SARS-CoV-2. Sample metadata almost always included a de-identified subject ID, COVID-19 status, age in years and sex. Paper-wide results and their limitations: Clinical and demographic metadata were provided uncurated, with the amount varying by source and participant.

At one collaborating source in Seattle, patients were enrolled during active infection and were followed longitudinally through the course of disease. Each collaborating institution followed its own protocols to collect whole blood in K2EDTA tubes. For TCRbeta analysis, collaborators shipped samples in one of three forms: frozen whole blood, isolated PBMCs, or DNA extracted from either of those sample types. V is pared back by 1 base and J by 0 bases, with 7 bases lying between the germline termini. The CDR3 runs 15 residues from the cysteine to the phenylalanine. Left in the record is the CDR3 DNA by itself, 45 bases read in frame from the first base. The germline V gene provides CDR1 SGHRS and CDR2 YFSETQ. The immunoSEQ Assay, a bias-controlled multiplex PCR, was used to amplify TCRbeta CDR3 regions from genomic DNA. The published analysis was carried out like this. The number of nucleated cells in each sample was estimated by amplification of reference gene primers within the assay. To quantify the absolute abundance of each unique TCRbeta CDR3 rearrangement, sequence reads were collapsed and filtered. For each sample, productive Simpson clonality was calculated as the square root of Simpson's diversity index across productive rearrangements. The source is immuneACCESS, and TCRdb retained only in-frame sequences with V and J called. Part of the clones is not carried over; for the studies checked, unresolved V genes explain less than half of this, and the remainder is unexplained. The V and J calls and clone size were taken over from that table, and D and trimming were inferred from the DNA. The sample table holds approximately 290,000 clones, of which roughly 88% were seen once. 0.87% of the sample belongs to the ten largest clones.

This clonotype was obtained from a human donor with COVID-19, enrolled during active disease. The donor label of this sample is uncertain. The sequence links TRBV5-1 to TRBJ1-4; no D gene call is confident. Source material: peripheral blood. The nucleotide sequence is TGCGCCAGCAGCTTGACAGACACAACTAATGAAAAACTGTTTTTT. It is translated as CASSLTDTTNEKLFF.